This TCR beta chain was retrieved from a study of OX40 agonist ivuxolimab in advanced cancers. Study at large: Ivuxolimab, an antibody acting as an agonist of OX40 (CD134), was used to treat patients. Patients enrolled in dose escalation were diagnosed with hepatocellular carcinoma, melanoma, renal cell or head and neck cancer.

Of note for this clone: Antigen unknown.

The data were produced by immunoSEQ multiplex PCR, yet TCRdb's version contains in-frame clones alone and is incomplete. Among more than 65,000 clones listed, roughly 90% were seen once. This CDR3 is built from 15 residues. Deletions cut 1 base from V and 2 bases from J, with 10 bases between. Per the germline V gene, CDR1 is SGHAT and CDR2 is FQNNGV. The study, taken as a whole, reports: The study found among the lowest clonal expansion in partial responders at 0.1-3.0 mg/kg.

Samples were taken at baseline and on day 1 of cycles 4 and 7. This receptor was obtained from an adult with an advanced solid tumor such as melanoma, head and neck, liver or kidney cancer. The chain employs TRBV11-2 and TRBJ2-3, with D unresolved. The sequencing here drew on CD4+ or CD8+ T cells sorted from blood, taken in a trial of the OX40 agonist ivuxolimab. CDR3 loop: CASSLVVTPTDTQYF. In DNA form, the CDR3 reads TGTGCCAGCAGCTTAGTAGTAACCCCCACAGATACGCAGTATTTT.